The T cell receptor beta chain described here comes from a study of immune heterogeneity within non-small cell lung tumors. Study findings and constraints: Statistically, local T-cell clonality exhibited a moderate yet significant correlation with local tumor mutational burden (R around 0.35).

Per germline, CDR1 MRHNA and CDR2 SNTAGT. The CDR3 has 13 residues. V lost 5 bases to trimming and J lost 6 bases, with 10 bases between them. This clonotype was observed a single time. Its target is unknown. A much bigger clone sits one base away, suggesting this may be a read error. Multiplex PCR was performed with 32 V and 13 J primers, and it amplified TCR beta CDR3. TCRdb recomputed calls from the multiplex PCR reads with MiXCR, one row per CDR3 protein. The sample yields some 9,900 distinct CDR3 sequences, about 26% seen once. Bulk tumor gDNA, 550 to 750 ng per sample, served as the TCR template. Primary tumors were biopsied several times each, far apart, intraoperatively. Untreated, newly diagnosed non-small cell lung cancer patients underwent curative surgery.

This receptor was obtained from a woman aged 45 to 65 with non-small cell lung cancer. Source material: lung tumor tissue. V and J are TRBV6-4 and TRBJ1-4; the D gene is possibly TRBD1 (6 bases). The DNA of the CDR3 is TGTGCCAGCAGTTTAACAGGGCATGAAAAACTGTTTTTT. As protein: CASSLTGHEKLFF.